Here is one T cell receptor (beta chain) with its context. The protocol was immunoSEQ multiplex PCR, while the TCRdb copy is restricted to in-frame clones and leaves out a portion. The data show some 100,000 clones, with 80% to 95% seen just once and 2.8% held by the top ten. Every single patient, without exception, relapsed after autologous stem cell transplantation, and brentuximab vedotin exposure varied. These data belong to a study of PD-1 blockade in classical Hodgkin lymphoma. The sample consisted of peripheral blood mononuclear cells (PBMCs), taken at baseline. The source is a human donor with classical Hodgkin lymphoma.

The CDR3 loop reads CASSLLAGGVKETQYF. DNA for the CDR3: TGTGCCAGCAGTTTGCTAGCGGGAGGGGTGAAAGAGACCCAGTACTTC. This chain joins TRBV28 and TRBJ2-5; 12 nucleotides match TRBD2. CDR3 length: 16 amino acids. CDR1 is MDHEN and CDR2 is SYDVKM in the germline V gene. V dropped 3 bases and J dropped 3; count of bases not matched to a gene: 5.